Sequencing of this T cell receptor beta chain was carried out in a study of PD-L1 blockade in urothelial cancer. Study-wide background: Earlier, patients had received 0 to 3 chemotherapy regimens. Findings of the study overall: Tumor-associated TCR clones expanded more in blood at 3 weeks in patients with durable benefit.

Time point here: pretreatment peripheral blood. The cohort comprised individuals with locally advanced or metastatic urothelial carcinoma. Sample contribution per patient ranged from 1 to 8, covering pretreatment and on-treatment. Repertoires were generated with immunoSEQ multiplex PCR, while TCRdb's copy carries only in-frame clones and drops some. The table records about 86,000 clones, 85% to 90% of them present only once. This clone has just one count. Its antigen is not known. The receptor was derived from a man in his sixties with urothelial cancer. The starting material was PBMCs, obtained around atezolizumab (anti-PD-L1) treatment.

CDR3 amino acids: CASRTSSGSYNEQFF. The CDR3 coding sequence is TGTGCCAGCAGGACTTCTAGCGGCTCCTACAATGAGCAGTTCTTC. This sequence joins TRBV7-3 and TRBJ2-1; 7 positions match TRBD2. Germline V gene data show CDR1 as SGHTA and CDR2 as FQGTGA. There are 15 residues in the CDR3. Losses at the gene ends were 6 bases for V and 0 bases for J; bases not matched to a gene: 5. The full variable domain, in which reference TRBV7-3 and TRBJ2-1 provide the parts outside the CDR3, is GAGVSQTPSNKVTEKGKYVELRCDPISGHTALYWYRQSLGQGPEFLIYFQGTGAADDSGLPNDRFFAVRPEGSVSTLKIQRTERGDSAVYLCASRTSSGSYNEQFFGPGTRLTVL.